This T cell receptor beta chain derives from a study of OX40 agonist ivuxolimab in advanced cancers. V lost 3 bases and J 1 base, leaving 15 bases between the germline ends. The CDR3 consists of 17 residues. In germline, CDR1 is KGHSH, CDR2 LQKENI. People who had autoimmune disease history or systemic immunosuppression were excluded. Patients had blood sampled at baseline and again on cycle 4 day 1 and cycle 7 day 1. Study findings and constraints: Normalized T-cell clonal expansion was also low in a subset of nonresponders. Dosing at 0.1 to 3.0 mg/kg was accompanied by clonal expansion of CD4+ and CD8+ blood T cells by week 6.

Comments on this clone: Its antigen is still unknown.

This table comes from immunoSEQ multiplex PCR, and its TCRdb copy is limited to in-frame clones, with some not included. This sample has approximately 31,000 clones; over 75% occur once, and the top ten carry under 65%. This sequence joins TRBV18 and TRBJ1-4, with D perhaps matching TRBD1 (5 bases). This receptor was obtained from an adult with an advanced solid tumor such as melanoma, head and neck, liver or kidney cancer. The sample in question was CD4+ or CD8+ T cells sorted from blood, obtained in a trial of the OX40 agonist ivuxolimab. The CDR3 is CASSPSGGEGTNEKLFF. CDR3 nucleotide sequence: TGTGCCAGCTCACCCTCGGGGGGTGAGGGAACTAATGAAAAACTGTTTTTT.